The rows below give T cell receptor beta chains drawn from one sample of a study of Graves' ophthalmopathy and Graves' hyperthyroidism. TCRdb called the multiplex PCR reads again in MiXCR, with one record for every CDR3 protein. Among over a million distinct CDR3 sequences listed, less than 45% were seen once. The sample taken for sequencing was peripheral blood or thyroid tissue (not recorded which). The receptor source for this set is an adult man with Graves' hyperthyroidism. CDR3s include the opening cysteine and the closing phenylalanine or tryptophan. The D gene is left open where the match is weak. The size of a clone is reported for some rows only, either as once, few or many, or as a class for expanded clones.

CDR3nt: TGCGCCAGCAGCCAAGTTGATGCAGTCAGGGGGCAGAACTATGGCTACACCTTC
CDR3aa: CASSQVDAVRGQNYGYTF
v_gene: TRBV4-3
abundance: few
j_gene: TRBJ1-2
len: 18
d_gene: TRBD1

CDR3nt: TGTGCCAGCAGGAGGGGGCAGGGGGCGAAAAATCAGCCCCAGCATTTT
CDR3aa: CASRRGQGAKNQPQHF
v_gene: TRBV13
abundance: few
j_gene: TRBJ1-5
len: 16
d_gene: TRBD1

CDR3nt: TGCAGCGTTGGGGGGATAGGACGGCAAGAGACCCAGTACTTC
CDR3aa: CSVGGIGRQETQYF
v_gene: TRBV29-1
abundance: -
j_gene: TRBJ2-5
len: 14
d_gene: -

CDR3nt: TGTGCCAGCAGCATGGGACAGGGGGTATATCAGCCCCAGCATTTT
CDR3aa: CASSMGQGVYQPQHF
v_gene: TRBV6-5
abundance: -
j_gene: TRBJ1-5
len: 15
d_gene: TRBD1

CDR3nt: TGCAGTGCGAACCGGGGGAATACTGAAGCTTTCTTT
CDR3aa: CSANRGNTEAFF
v_gene: TRBV20-1
abundance: -
j_gene: TRBJ1-1
len: 12
d_gene: -

CDR3nt: TGTGCCAGCAGCGTCCTCCGGGACAGATATAACACTGAAGCTTTCTTT
CDR3aa: CASSVLRDRYNTEAFF
v_gene: TRBV14
abundance: -
j_gene: TRBJ1-1
len: 16
d_gene: TRBD1

CDR3nt: TGTGCCATCAGCGAACGGGGCAACGATGGCTACACCTTC
CDR3aa: CAISERGNDGYTF
v_gene: TRBV10-3
abundance: once
j_gene: TRBJ1-2
len: 13
d_gene: -

CDR3nt: TGTGCCAGCAGTTACCGGACAGTTAATTCCGAGCAGTACTTC
CDR3aa: CASSYRTVNSEQYF
v_gene: TRBV6-2/TRBV6-3
abundance: -
j_gene: TRBJ2-7
len: 14
d_gene: -

CDR3nt: TGCAGTGCTAGAGATCTTGAATTAGATTTCTACGAGCAGTACTTC
CDR3aa: CSARDLELDFYEQYF
v_gene: TRBV20-1
abundance: -
j_gene: TRBJ2-7
len: 15
d_gene: -

CDR3nt: TGTGCCACCAAGGGAAACTTTAACACTGAAGCTTTCTTT
CDR3aa: CATKGNFNTEAFF
v_gene: TRBV19
abundance: many
j_gene: TRBJ1-1
len: 13
d_gene: -

CDR3nt: TGTGCCAGCCGTACCCGGAGCGAGCAGTACTTC
CDR3aa: CASRTRSEQYF
v_gene: TRBV28
abundance: -
j_gene: TRBJ2-7
len: 11
d_gene: -

CDR3nt: TGCGCCAGCAGCTTCGGACAGTTGGGAAACACCATATATTTT
CDR3aa: CASSFGQLGNTIYF
v_gene: TRBV5-1
abundance: few
j_gene: TRBJ1-3
len: 14
d_gene: -

CDR3nt: TGTGCCAGCTCACCAGAGGCCAATTCGAACACTGAAGCTTTCTTT
CDR3aa: CASSPEANSNTEAFF
v_gene: TRBV18
abundance: many
j_gene: TRBJ1-1
len: 15
d_gene: -